This TCR beta chain was captured by sequencing in a study of T cell repertoires in cytomegalovirus infection. Across the study: Matching HLA type and CMV infection were both indicated by public TCR beta signatures.

TCRdb independently ran MiXCR on the reads; one entry per CDR3 protein. This table holds hundreds of thousands of distinct CDR3 sequences, about 17% found once. Overall study findings and caveats: Cumulative frequency of public TCR beta families picked out carriers of CMV plus the relevant HLA. HLA-C-restricted CMV-specific TCR beta clonotypes were dominant in the ex vivo response.

The CDR3 spans 14 residues. Germline V CDR1 and CDR2: LGHNA, YNFKEQ. V was pared by 4 bases and J by 7 bases, with 13 bases between. About this clonotype itself: The antigen is unknown.

The V call is TRBV4-2, the J call TRBJ1-4, with D hard to call. The sequenced sample consisted of PBMCs. This TCR came from a human donor in good health (CMV status not recorded). Some clones in this sample may be carry-over from other donors' samples. DNA for the CDR3: TGTGCCAGCAGCCCGCGGGGTCAGATTGAAAAACTGTTTTTT. It yields the protein CASSPRGQIEKLFF.